Listed below are T cell receptor beta chains from one sample, sequenced in a study of blood T cell repertoires in COVID-19. Some clones are missing from TCRdb's copy, which holds only in-frame ones; the method was immunoSEQ multiplex PCR. Seen here are roughly 340,000 clones, around 87% observed once, and the top ten hold roughly 2%. Source material: PBMCs or T cells enriched from blood (not recorded which). These receptors came from a man aged 40-50 years in a cohort exposed to, infected with or recovered from COVID-19 (not recorded which). CDR3s include the opening cysteine and the closing phenylalanine or tryptophan. The D gene is left open where the match is weak.

len: 15; d_gene: TRBD1; j_gene: TRBJ2-3; v_gene: TRBV10-3; CDR3aa: CATKTGGSSTDTQYF; CDR3nt: TGTGCCACCAAGACAGGGGGCTCTAGCACAGATACGCAGTATTTT
len: 17; d_gene: -; j_gene: TRBJ2-2; v_gene: TRBV12-1; CDR3aa: CASSKRLAGGLTGELFF; CDR3nt: TGTGCCAGCAGCAAAAGACTAGCGGGAGGTCTGACCGGGGAGCTGTTTTTT
len: 16; d_gene: -; j_gene: TRBJ2-2; v_gene: TRBV5-1; CDR3aa: CASSLVQGSYTGELFF; CDR3nt: TGCGCCAGCAGCTTGGTTCAGGGGTCATACACCGGGGAGCTGTTTTTT
len: 15; d_gene: -; j_gene: TRBJ1-4; v_gene: TRBV3-1/TRBV3-2; CDR3aa: CASSLRTALNEKLFF; CDR3nt: TGTGCCAGCAGCCTGCGGACAGCTCTTAATGAAAAACTGTTTTTT
len: 15; d_gene: -; j_gene: TRBJ2-5; v_gene: TRBV7-7; CDR3aa: CASSLNPDSQETQYF; CDR3nt: TGTGCCAGCAGCTTAAATCCGGACAGCCAAGAGACCCAGTACTTC
len: 15; d_gene: -; j_gene: TRBJ2-7; v_gene: TRBV5-1; CDR3aa: CASSLAAGRTYEQYF; CDR3nt: TGCGCCAGCAGCTTGGCGGCGGGAAGAACCTACGAGCAGTACTTC
len: 13; d_gene: -; j_gene: TRBJ2-7; v_gene: TRBV30; CDR3aa: CAWSAGVPYEQYF; CDR3nt: TGTGCCTGGAGTGCGGGGGTCCCCTACGAGCAGTACTTC
len: 15; d_gene: TRBD2; j_gene: TRBJ2-5; v_gene: TRBV6-5; CDR3aa: CASSLRGGSEETQYF; CDR3nt: TGTGCCAGCAGTCTTCGGGGGGGCAGCGAAGAGACCCAGTACTTC
len: 14; d_gene: TRBD1; j_gene: TRBJ1-6; v_gene: TRBV6-5; CDR3aa: CASSLDRDHSPLHF; CDR3nt: TGTGCCAGCAGCCTAGACAGGGATCATTCACCCCTCCACTTT
len: 15; d_gene: -; j_gene: TRBJ1-5; v_gene: TRBV7-2; CDR3aa: CASSLMNFSNQPQHF; CDR3nt: TGTGCCAGCAGCTTGATGAACTTCAGCAATCAGCCCCAGCATTTT
len: 14; d_gene: -; j_gene: TRBJ1-2; v_gene: TRBV25-1; CDR3aa: CASSGQGTNYGYTF; CDR3nt: TGTGCCAGCAGTGGTCAGGGGACTAACTATGGCTACACCTTC
len: 15; d_gene: TRBD1; j_gene: TRBJ2-1; v_gene: TRBV6-5; CDR3aa: CASSYAGGRHNEQFF; CDR3nt: TGTGCCAGCAGTTACGCAGGGGGCCGTCACAATGAGCAGTTCTTC
len: 16; d_gene: TRBD1; j_gene: TRBJ2-5; v_gene: TRBV5-5; CDR3aa: CASSFGGQGPQETQYF; CDR3nt: TGTGCCAGCAGCTTCGGGGGACAGGGGCCACAAGAGACCCAGTACTTC
len: 15; d_gene: -; j_gene: TRBJ2-7; v_gene: TRBV7-6; CDR3aa: CASSLGLSSSYEQYF; CDR3nt: TGTGCCAGCAGCTTAGGACTGAGTAGCTCCTACGAGCAGTACTTC
len: 15; d_gene: TRBD1; j_gene: TRBJ1-1; v_gene: TRBV5-4; CDR3aa: CASRPSGGGVTEAFF; CDR3nt: TGTGCCAGCAGACCATCCGGAGGGGGCGTCACTGAAGCTTTCTTT
len: 17; d_gene: -; j_gene: TRBJ1-5; v_gene: TRBV27; CDR3aa: CASSLTAGQYSNQPQHF; CDR3nt: TGTGCCAGCAGTCTCACCGCAGGACAGTATAGCAATCAGCCCCAGCATTTT
len: 13; d_gene: -; j_gene: TRBJ2-5; v_gene: TRBV5-1; CDR3aa: CASRRRERETQYF; CDR3nt: TGCGCCAGCAGAAGGAGGGAGAGGGAGACCCAGTACTTC
len: 14; d_gene: -; j_gene: TRBJ1-2; v_gene: TRBV18; CDR3aa: CASSPAVEGYGYTF; CDR3nt: TGTGCCAGCTCCCCGGCGGTCGAGGGCTATGGCTACACCTTC
len: 15; d_gene: -; j_gene: TRBJ1-5; v_gene: TRBV5-5; CDR3aa: CASSLELPGNQPQHF; CDR3nt: TGTGCCAGCAGCTTGGAGCTTCCGGGCAATCAGCCCCAGCATTTT
len: 15; d_gene: -; j_gene: TRBJ2-1; v_gene: TRBV28; CDR3aa: CASIAQAEWGNEQFF; CDR3nt: TGTGCCAGCATCGCACAAGCGGAGTGGGGCAATGAGCAGTTCTTC
len: 15; d_gene: -; j_gene: TRBJ1-5; v_gene: TRBV3-1/TRBV3-2; CDR3aa: CASSQGAYSNQPQHF; CDR3nt: TGTGCCAGCAGCCAAGGGGCCTATAGCAATCAGCCCCAGCATTTT
len: 16; d_gene: TRBD2; j_gene: TRBJ2-1; v_gene: TRBV5-1; CDR3aa: CASSKSQRENYNEQFF; CDR3nt: TGCGCCAGCAGCAAATCACAGCGGGAGAACTACAATGAGCAGTTCTTC
len: 13; d_gene: -; j_gene: TRBJ2-3; v_gene: TRBV14; CDR3aa: CASSQGGSDTQYF; CDR3nt: TGTGCCAGCAGCCAAGGAGGGTCAGATACGCAGTATTTT
len: 15; d_gene: -; j_gene: TRBJ2-7; v_gene: TRBV5-1; CDR3aa: CASSLQRLGSYEQYF; CDR3nt: TGCGCCAGCAGCTTGCAGCGTCTCGGCTCCTACGAGCAGTACTTC
len: 15; d_gene: -; j_gene: TRBJ1-4; v_gene: TRBV3-1/TRBV3-2; CDR3aa: CASSQSLMSNEKLFF; CDR3nt: TGTGCCAGCAGCCAAAGCCTGATGAGTAATGAAAAACTGTTTTTT
len: 15; d_gene: -; j_gene: TRBJ2-5; v_gene: TRBV7-6; CDR3aa: CASSLVAGVRETQYF; CDR3nt: TGTGCCAGCAGCTTAGTCGCGGGTGTACGGGAGACCCAGTACTTC